The 21 T cell receptor beta chains below were found in one sample sequenced in a study of lymphopenia after photon versus proton radiotherapy. Sequencing was performed with immunoSEQ multiplex PCR; in TCRdb, only in-frame clones are kept and a portion is missing. The sample includes about 40,000 clones, around 81% of them seen just once. Here the sequenced sample was peripheral blood, taken from a patient treated with proton-based radiotherapy. These receptors all stem from a woman aged 70-85 years with pancreatic cancer.

The V call is TRBV7-8, the J call TRBJ1-2; TRBD1 is a possible D gene (6 bases). Germline V lookup: CDR1 SGHVS, CDR2 FQNEAQ. The CDR3 extends over 15 amino acids. Trimming removed 4 bases at V and 4 bases at J, with 16 bases between. The CDR3 sequence: CASSWRDTSTYGYTF. DNA for the CDR3: TGTGCCAGCAGCTGGCGGGACACCTCCACCTATGGCTACACCTTC. Full variable domain (rest looked up from reference TRBV7-8 and TRBJ1-2): GAGVSQSPRYKVAKRGQDVALRCDPISGHVSLFWYQQALGQGPEFLTYFQNEAQLDKSGLPSDRFFAERPEGSVSTLKIQRTQQEDSAVYLCASSWRDTSTYGYTFGSGTRLTVV.

This clone was counted a few times. The V gene is TRBV19, the J gene TRBJ1-1, with a possible D match to TRBD1 (5 bases). Trimming left V 4 bases short and J 2 bases short, with 8 bases between. The CDR3 sequence is 13 residues long. Germline V gene data show CDR1 as LNHDA and CDR2 as SQIVND (reference sequence). CDR3: CASSTTVNTEAFF. The CDR3 nucleotides are TGTGCCAGTAGTACGACAGTTAACACTGAAGCTTTCTTT.

The V call is TRBV11-3, the J call TRBJ2-7; 12 bases are shared with TRBD2. V dropped 3 bases and J dropped 9; count of bases not matched to a gene: 6. CDR3 length: 14 amino acids. The germline V gene has CDR1 SGHNT and CDR2 YENEEA. CDR3 in amino acids: CASSLTSGSSGQYF. The CDR3 nucleotides are TGTGCCAGCAGCTTGACTAGCGGGAGTAGTGGGCAGTACTTC.

The chain is built from TRBV29-1 and TRBJ2-1; a possible D gene is TRBD2 (6 bases). Trimming stripped 6 bases from V and 13 bases from J, with 19 bases between. From germline, CDR1 is SQVTM and CDR2 ANQGSEA. This CDR3 has 12 residues. CDR3 in amino acids: CSVMSGSVPQFF. The CDR3 coding sequence is TGCAGCGTCATGAGCGGGTCAGTTCCCCAGTTCTTC.

The rearrangement links TRBV6-5 to TRBJ2-3, with 9 bases matching TRBD2. The trim removed 4 bases at V and 2 bases at J, leaving 7 bases unmatched. The CDR3 runs to 16 residues. Looked up from germline, CDR1 is MNHEY and CDR2 is SVGAGI. CDR3 protein: CASSLAGDRYTDTQYF. For the CDR3, the DNA is TGTGCCAGCAGTTTAGCGGGGGACCGTTACACAGATACGCAGTATTTT.

The CDR3 sequence is CASSLSIGINSPLHF. The CDR3 DNA sequence: TGTGCCAGCAGTTTATCGATTGGGATAAATTCACCCCTCCACTTT. V usage is TRBV27 and J usage is TRBJ1-6; D not resolved. Germline V CDR1 and CDR2: MNHEY, SMNVEV (reference sequence). CDR3 length equals 15 residues. The ends were cut back, 0 bases at V and 7 bases at J, with 10 bases in the middle.

V gene TRBV5-8 combines with J gene TRBJ1-3; TRBD1 aligns across 7 bases. The germline V gene encodes CDR1 SGHTS and CDR2 YDEGEE. J lost 4 bases, V lost 0 bases, and 4 bases had no gene match. The CDR3 contains 15 residues. This CDR3 is CASSLVQGLGNTIYF. CDR3 DNA sequence: TGTGCCAGCAGCTTGGTACAGGGGTTGGGAAACACCATATATTTT.

This chain uses TRBV6-5 with TRBJ1-6; perhaps TRBD1 as D (5 bases). This CDR3 comprises 13 residues. Trimming pared 4 bases from V and 7 bases from J, leaving 8 bases between. Per germline, CDR1 MNHEY and CDR2 SVGAGI. This chain's CDR3 is CASSSDINSPLHF. The CDR3 nucleotides read TGTGCCAGCAGTTCGGACATAAATTCACCCCTCCACTTT.

V and J are TRBV19 and TRBJ2-7, with D possibly being TRBD1 (6 bases). Between the trimmed V and J ends, which lost 3 bases and 12 bases, there was a span of 21 bases. CDR3 length equals 14 residues. CDR1 LNHDA and CDR2 SQIVND come from the germline V gene (reference sequence). For the CDR3, the DNA is TGTGCCAGTAGTATCGAGGCCCTACAGGGTGCAACGTACTTC. Translating it yields CASSIEALQGATYF.

The chain employs TRBV5-1 and TRBJ2-3; 13 bases map to TRBD2. J gave up 0 bases and V 4 bases, and 5 bases lay outside the gene matches. CDR1 and CDR2 from the germline V gene are SGHRS and YFSETQ. The CDR3 extends over 17 amino acids. The CDR3, as DNA: TGCGCCAGCAGCACGGGACTAGCGGGACTTAGCACAGATACGCAGTATTTT. This translates into CASSTGLAGLSTDTQYF.

About this clone: The junction differs from germline at one of its ends, possibly a read error. V is TRBV7-7 and J is TRBJ2-7; a weak D match, TRBD2 (5 bases). The CDR3 spans 14 residues. Germline CDR1 and CDR2: SSHAT and FNYEAQ (reference sequence). The CDR3: CASSLAHGVHEQYF. In DNA form, the CDR3 reads TGTGCTAGCAGCTTAGCGCACGGGGTCCACGAGCAGTACTTC.

CDR3 bases: TGTGCCAGCAGCGTACTGAGGGGCGCTGGGGCCAACGTCCTGACTTTC. Residues: CASSVLRGAGANVLTF. The chain has TRBV9 and TRBJ2-6; tentatively, D is TRBD1 or TRBD2 (5 bases each). V was trimmed by 1 base and J by 2 bases, leaving 10 bases between them. CDR3 length: 16 amino acids. The V gene's germline CDR1 is SGDLS and CDR2 YYNGEE.

The chain joins TRBV30 to TRBJ2-4; D perhaps matches TRBD2 (5 bases). Germline-derived CDR1 and CDR2 are GTSNPN and SVGIG (reference sequence). The CDR3 is 15 amino acids. Deletions cut 3 bases from V and 0 bases from J, with 12 bases between. The DNA for the CDR3 is TGTGCCTGGAGGATGGGGAGTCTAGCCAAAAACATTCAGTACTTC. It translates to CAWRMGSLAKNIQYF. Full variable domain (remainder filled in from reference TRBV30 and TRBJ2-4): SQTIHQWPATLVQPVGSPLSLECTVEGTSNPNLYWYRQAAGRGLQLLFYSVGIGQISSEVPQNLSASRPQDRQFILSSKKLLLSDSGFYLCAWRMGSLAKNIQYFGAGTRLSVL.

This clone was found once. Germline is not matched at one junction end, which may reflect a read error. The rearrangement uses TRBV7-8 and TRBJ2-1; a possible D gene is TRBD2 (6 bases). This CDR3 is 15 amino acids long. Per the germline V gene, CDR1 is SGHVS and CDR2 is FQNEAQ. Written as DNA, the CDR3 is TGTGCCAGCGGCTTAGCGGCCAGCTCCTACAATGAGCAGTTCTTC. Translation: CASGLAASSYNEQFF. Complete variable domain (other parts from reference TRBV7-8 and TRBJ2-1): GAGVSQSPRYKVAKRGQDVALRCDPISGHVSLFWYQQALGQGPEFLTYFQNEAQLDKSGLPSDRFFAERPEGSVSTLKIQRTQQEDSAVYLCASGLAASSYNEQFFGPGTRLTVL.

V and J are TRBV2 and TRBJ2-5; TRBD2 matches 13 bases. Germline CDR1 and CDR2: SNHLY and FYNNEI. This CDR3 region has 17 residues. The junction had 9 bases not matched to a gene; V was cut back by 4 bases and J by 4 bases. The DNA of the CDR3 is TGTGCCAGCAGTGGGGGGACTAGCGGGATTAGGTTAGAGACCCAGTACTTC. It translates to CASSGGTSGIRLETQYF.

This rearrangement joins TRBV28 to TRBJ2-5; TRBD2 matches 14 bases. Germline V gene sequence: CDR1 MDHEN, CDR2 SYDVKM. V shed 9 bases, J shed 5 bases, and the junction held 5 bases outside the gene matches. The CDR3 is made up of 14 amino acids. CDR3 amino acids: CASGTSGRGETQYF. The CDR3 region has the DNA TGTGCCAGTGGGACTAGCGGGAGAGGGGAGACCCAGTACTTC.

The chain has TRBV7-9 and TRBJ2-3, with D possibly TRBD1 on 6 matching bases. The CDR3 consists of 16 residues. Per the germline V gene, CDR1 is SEHNR and CDR2 is FQNEAQ (reference sequence). V dropped 1 base and J dropped 4 bases, with 15 bases sitting between them. CDR3 residues: CASSLGGRLAADTQYF. As DNA, the CDR3 is TGTGCCAGCAGCTTAGGGGGGCGGTTAGCAGCAGATACGCAGTATTTT. The complete variable domain, with remaining parts taken from reference TRBV7-9 and TRBJ2-3, reads DTGVSQNPRHKITKRGQNVTFRCDPISEHNRLYWYRQTLGQGPEFLTYFQNEAQLEKSRLLSDRFSAERPKGSFSTLEIQRTEQGDSAMYLCASSLGGRLAADTQYFGPGTRLTVL.

The rearrangement uses TRBV5-1 and TRBJ1-1, with a possible D match to TRBD1 (6 bases). V lost 0 bases to trimming and J lost 3 bases, with 12 bases between them. Looked up from germline, CDR1 is SGHRS and CDR2 is YFSETQ. This CDR3 has 15 residues. The CDR3 DNA sequence: TGCGCCAGCAGCTTGGCCGAGACAGGCTACACTGAAGCTTTCTTT. Its protein product is CASSLAETGYTEAFF.

V usage is TRBV11-2 and J usage is TRBJ1-1, with 7 bases aligning to TRBD1. Germline values: CDR1 SGHAT, CDR2 FQNNGV. V lost 2 bases to trimming and J lost 3 bases; unmatched junction nucleotides: 6. This CDR3 comprises 15 residues. The DNA of the CDR3 is TGTGCCAGCAGCTTATTTGGCAGGGGGGACACTGAAGCTTTCTTT. This gives the protein CASSLFGRGDTEAFF.

The chain joins TRBV4-3 to TRBJ2-7; D not resolved. Germline V lookup: CDR1 LGHNA, CDR2 YSLEER. V was shortened by 0 bases and J by 2 bases, with 14 bases between the two germline ends. The length of the CDR3 is 16 residues. CDR3 loop: CASSQDRLLGPYEQYF. The DNA for the CDR3 is TGCGCCAGCAGCCAAGACCGACTCCTCGGTCCCTACGAGCAGTACTTC.

V is TRBV19 and J is TRBJ2-7, with TRBD2 as a possible D gene (6 bases). Germline V gene lookup returns CDR1 LNHDA and CDR2 SQIVND (reference sequence). Deletions cut 5 bases from V and 3 bases from J, with 14 bases between. The CDR3 is 14 residues long. In DNA, the CDR3 is TGTGCCAGTAGTCGCGGGGACTTTGACTACGAGCAGTACTTC. Translation: CASSRGDFDYEQYF. The entire variable domain, with the rest obtained from reference TRBV19 and TRBJ2-7, is as follows: DGGITQSPKYLFRKEGQNVTLSCEQNLNHDAMYWYRQDPGQGLRLIYYSQIVNDFQKGDIAEGYSVSREKKESFPLTVTSAQKNPTAFYLCASSRGDFDYEQYFGPGTRLTVT.